This TCR beta chain stems from a study of graft-versus-host responses after intestinal transplantation. Study context: The study gave all recipients anti-thymocyte globulin induction, then tacrolimus and steroids for 2 to 3 years. General observations from the study: Recipient bone marrow held GvH clones, some seen earlier in ileum or blood.

Here immunoSEQ multiplex PCR was the method, and the copy in TCRdb shows in-frame clones only, minus some. The table records 13,000 to 15,000 clones, 30% to 35% of them present only once. This clone was detected only a few times. V was cut by 3 bases and J by 4 bases, with 6 bases left in between. Germline V gene data show CDR1 as SNHLY and CDR2 as FYNNEI. There are 12 residues in the CDR3. The sequenced sample was alloreactive CD4+ T cells from a mixed lymphocyte reaction culture, obtained before intestinal transplant. As for subset: CFSE-low proliferating T cells sorted from roughly 6-day pre-transplant mixed lymphocyte reaction (GvH or HvG direction). The sequence came from a human patient who received an intestinal transplant. The V and J genes are TRBV2 and TRBJ1-1, with a tentative D call TRBD1 (6 bases). The CDR3, as DNA: TGTGCCAGCAGTGACAGGGGCACTGAAGCTTTCTTT. Translating it yields CASSDRGTEAFF.